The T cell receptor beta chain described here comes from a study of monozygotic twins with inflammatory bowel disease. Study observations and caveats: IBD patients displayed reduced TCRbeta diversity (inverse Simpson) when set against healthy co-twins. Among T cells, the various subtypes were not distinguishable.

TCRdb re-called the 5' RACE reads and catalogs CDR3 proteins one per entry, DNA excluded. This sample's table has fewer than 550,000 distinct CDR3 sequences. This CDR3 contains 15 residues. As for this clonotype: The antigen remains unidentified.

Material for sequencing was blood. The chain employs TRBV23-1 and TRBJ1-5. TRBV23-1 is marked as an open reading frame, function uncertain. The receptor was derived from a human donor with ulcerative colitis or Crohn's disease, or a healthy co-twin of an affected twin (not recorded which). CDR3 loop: CASSQSGGSNQPQHF.